The 2 T cell receptor beta chains below come from one sample, sequenced in a study of T cell responses to AZD1222 COVID-19 vaccine. The method was immunoSEQ multiplex PCR; TCRdb's version includes in-frame clones alone and lacks a portion of them. The table lists 130,000 to 150,000 clones, about 93% of them singletons, with about 1.9% in the top ten. This specimen consisted of peripheral blood, obtained on day 0 of AZD1222 vaccination. Receptor source: an adult in good health.

The J gene is TRBJ2-7, the V gene TRBV28, with D hard to call. CDR3 length: 14 amino acids. Germline loops: CDR1 MDHEN, CDR2 SYDVKM. The ends were cut back, 5 bases at V and 2 bases at J, with 13 bases in the middle. The CDR3 loop is CASSPPGGAYEQYF. The CDR3 DNA sequence: TGTGCCAGCAGTCCCCCCGGCGGTGCCTACGAGCAGTACTTC.

V is TRBV6-4 and J is TRBJ2-2; no definite D call. Germline V gene data show CDR1 as MRHNA and CDR2 as SNTAGT. V was trimmed by 0 bases and J by 4 bases, leaving 3 bases between them. The CDR3 runs 13 residues. The CDR3 region is CASSDSSTGELFF. Here the CDR3 DNA reads TGTGCCAGCAGTGACTCGAGCACCGGGGAGCTGTTTTTT.